Listed below are T cell receptor beta chains from one sample, sequenced in a study of blood T cells in healthy people across ages. TCRdb fed the 5' RACE reads into MiXCR, producing one record per CDR3 protein. The repertoire includes 1,500,000 or so distinct CDR3 sequences, roughly 43% of them detected once, and around 4% sits in the top ten. Sequencing was done on a sample of blood. Receptors were obtained from a woman aged 18-30 years in good health. The CDR3 runs from the conserved cysteine through the conserved F or W. Fields, in order: CDR3 protein, D gene, V gene. A D gene is named only where the DNA matches it firmly.

cdr3_aa: CSVRTGDSYEQYF; d_call: TRBD1; v_call: TRBV29-1
cdr3_aa: CASSYWRFYGHTF; d_call: NA; v_call: TRBV6-5
cdr3_aa: CASRQTGYNEQYF; d_call: TRBD1; v_call: TRBV7-2
cdr3_aa: CASSEGAIVYEQYF; d_call: NA; v_call: TRBV6-1
cdr3_aa: CSVVGTGGEKLFF; d_call: NA; v_call: TRBV29-1
cdr3_aa: CSARGLTYNEQFF; d_call: TRBD1; v_call: TRBV20-1
cdr3_aa: CASSEGEPYEQYF; d_call: NA; v_call: TRBV6-1
cdr3_aa: CATSREYGNQPQHF; d_call: NA; v_call: TRBV15
cdr3_aa: CASSFSSRHNEQYF; d_call: NA; v_call: TRBV12-3/TRBV12-4
cdr3_aa: CASSGGRVAGRSYEQYF; d_call: TRBD2; v_call: TRBV10-1
cdr3_aa: CAGSAGPSTDTQYF; d_call: NA; v_call: TRBV6-1
cdr3_aa: CASSFFSGSLYNEQFF; d_call: TRBD2; v_call: TRBV7-8
cdr3_aa: CSGGDRGGYGYTF; d_call: TRBD1; v_call: TRBV29-1
cdr3_aa: CAGSSPARSYEQYF; d_call: NA; v_call: TRBV7-9
cdr3_aa: CASSPRPTSGRAADTQYF; d_call: TRBD2; v_call: TRBV5-1